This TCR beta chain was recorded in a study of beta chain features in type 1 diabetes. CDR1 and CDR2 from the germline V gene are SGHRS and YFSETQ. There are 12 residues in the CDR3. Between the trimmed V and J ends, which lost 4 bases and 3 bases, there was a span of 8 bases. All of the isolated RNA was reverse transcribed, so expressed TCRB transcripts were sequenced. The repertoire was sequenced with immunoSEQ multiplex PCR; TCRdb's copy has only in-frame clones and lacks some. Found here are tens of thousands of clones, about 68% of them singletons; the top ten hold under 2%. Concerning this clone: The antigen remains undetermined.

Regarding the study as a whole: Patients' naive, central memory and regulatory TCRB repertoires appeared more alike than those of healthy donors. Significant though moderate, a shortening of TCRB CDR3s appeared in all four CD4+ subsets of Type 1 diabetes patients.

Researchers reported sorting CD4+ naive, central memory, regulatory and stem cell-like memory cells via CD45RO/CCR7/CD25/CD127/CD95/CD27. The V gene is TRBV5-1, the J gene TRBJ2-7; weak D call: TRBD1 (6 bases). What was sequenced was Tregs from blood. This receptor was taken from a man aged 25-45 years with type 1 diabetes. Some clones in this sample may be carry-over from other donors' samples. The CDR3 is CASSQGFYEQYF. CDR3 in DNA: TGCGCCAGCAGCCAGGGGTTCTACGAGCAGTACTTC.